This T cell receptor beta chain was sequenced for a study of human T cells and chemical hapten exposure. Whole-study context: The patients, most of them female, presented with alopecia areata, totalis or universalis.

Stated time point: patch test 1, 2 weeks after DPC sensitization. Sample treatment: therapeutic diphenylcyclopropenone sensitization with weekly scalp DPC. Alopecia patients deemed DPC-suitable, aged 18 to 70, excluding pregnancy. From the RACE reads, TCRdb called clonotypes with MiXCR, one entry per CDR3 protein. The table lists 150,000 to 200,000 distinct CDR3 sequences, about 14% of them singletons, with 1.5% to 2% in the top ten. The CDR3 spans 12 residues. V was shortened by 5 bases and J by 4 bases, with 10 bases between the two germline ends. Germline-derived CDR1 and CDR2 are SQVTM and ANQGSEA.

The sequences come from whole blood, collected in connection with sensitization to the hapten diphenylcyclopropenone (DPC). This receptor was taken from a young woman with alopecia areata. Some clones in this sample may be carry-over from other donors' samples. The chain couples TRBV29-1 to TRBJ2-3, with a weak D call TRBD2 (6 bases). Written as DNA, the CDR3 is TGCAGCGTTCGGGGAGGCCCAGATACGCAGTATTTT. This sequence encodes CSVRGGPDTQYF.